One and the same sample provided the 2 T cell receptor beta chains below, sequenced in a study of response to subunit inactivated influenza vaccine. TCRdb re-analysed the RT-PCR reads in MiXCR, keeping a single row per CDR3 protein. The sample consists of 500,000 to 550,000 distinct CDR3 sequences, under 8.5% of them appearing once. The sample was PBMCs from blood, taken around 25 months after vaccination. The receptor source for this set is a man between 50 and 75 years old who received an inactivated influenza vaccine.

This clonotype occurred many times. The rearrangement joins TRBV3-1 to TRBJ1-1, with D maybe TRBD1 (5 bases). CDR1 LGHDT and CDR2 YNNKEL come from the germline V gene (reference sequence). V gave up 4 bases and J gave up 3 bases, with 12 bases separating them. The CDR3 sequence is 14 residues long. The CDR3 nucleotides are TGTGCCAGCAGCCTTCTTGGCAGGGACACTGAAGCTTTCTTT. Its translation: CASSLLGRDTEAFF.

The V call is TRBV20-1, the J call TRBJ2-7; TRBD2 matches at 13 bases. V dropped 5 bases and J dropped 6; count of bases not matched to a gene: 7. Per the germline V gene, CDR1 is DFQATT and CDR2 is SNEGSKA (reference sequence). The CDR3 is made up of 14 amino acids. The CDR3 DNA reads as TGCAGTGCTCCTCGACTAGCGGGAGGCCTCGAGCAGTACTTC. Translated: CSAPRLAGGLEQYF.